This T cell receptor beta chain was observed in a study of CD8 T cells in Susac syndrome (dated by TCRdb to between 2017 and 2020). Background on the whole study: Whether CD8+ T cell activation and differentiation in Susac syndrome was antigen driven was tested using repertoire sequencing. What the work shows at the level of the full study, not this receptor alone: The TCR sequencing and HLA analysis was acknowledged to have included a relatively small number of individuals.

RNA was extracted using the RNeasy kit, and roughly 0.5 to 1 microgram was reverse transcribed with random hexamers. TCR beta CDR3 regions were amplified with the immunoSEQ multiplex PCR assay covering 54 Vbeta and 13 Jbeta segments. To correct PCR amplification bias, a synthetic template baseline was used for both primer optimization and computational correction. In the authors' own workflow: Only productive sequences were kept, with reads annotated to V, D and J genes according to IMGT and analyzed in immunoSEQ Analyzer. Clonality was computed as one minus Shannon entropy normalized by log2 of the number of productive unique sequences. Public and private clones were assessed among the 100 most prevalent clones of each patient and control. A clone was defined as Susac-specific if it was absent from the healthy and MS cohorts, from 1052 published viral clones and from other ImmuneACCESS disease sequences. Through fastp at Q25 and MiXCR, TCRdb rebuilt clones from the public reads, retaining in-frame beta chains. Entries are consolidated by CDR3 protein sequence, retaining the most common genes and DNA. These V and J calls originate from TCRdb's pipeline instead of the authors' own analysis. The sample table contains 250,000 to 350,000 distinct CDR3 sequences; only one count was recorded for under 95% of them. 0.065% of the sample goes to the ten largest clones.

CDR1 and CDR2 were assigned from the germline V gene (reference sequence) as DFQATT and SNEGSKA. V is pruned by 5 bases and J by 9 bases, leaving 19 bases of the junction without a gene match. Its CDR3 holds 15 amino acids, cysteine through phenylalanine. The kept DNA is CDR3 alone, 45 bases in frame from the first base. Peripheral blood CD8+ and CD4+ T cells from healthy donors, Susac syndrome patients and multiple sclerosis patients were profiled by high-throughput TCR beta sequencing. Multiple sclerosis controls were treatment-naive patients with stable or active relapsing-remitting disease fulfilling revised McDonald criteria. CD8+ TEMRA cells were enriched by FACS, while bulk CD8+ and CD4+ T cells were purified by magnetic negative isolation. Blood was collected in EDTA tubes and processed within 24 hours, with PBMCs isolated through density gradient centrifugation. PBMCs intended for TCR sequencing were frozen in liquid nitrogen and were later thawed in a 37 degrees C water bath. Purity of sorted or isolated CD4+, CD8+ and CD8+ TEMRA cells was at least 90%.

As concerns this clonotype: The specificity of this receptor is unknown. Base-call qualities are not available, and no considerably larger clone is one nucleotide away.

The origin of this receptor is a human donor with multiple sclerosis. The sample comprised CD4+ T cells from PBMCs. The sequence joins TRBV20-1 to TRBJ2-7, with 7 bases in between that match TRBD1. Read as DNA, the sequence is TGCAGTGCTCACCGTCCGGACAGGACTTATCGAGGGCAGTACTTC. It is translated as CSAHRPDRTYRGQYF.